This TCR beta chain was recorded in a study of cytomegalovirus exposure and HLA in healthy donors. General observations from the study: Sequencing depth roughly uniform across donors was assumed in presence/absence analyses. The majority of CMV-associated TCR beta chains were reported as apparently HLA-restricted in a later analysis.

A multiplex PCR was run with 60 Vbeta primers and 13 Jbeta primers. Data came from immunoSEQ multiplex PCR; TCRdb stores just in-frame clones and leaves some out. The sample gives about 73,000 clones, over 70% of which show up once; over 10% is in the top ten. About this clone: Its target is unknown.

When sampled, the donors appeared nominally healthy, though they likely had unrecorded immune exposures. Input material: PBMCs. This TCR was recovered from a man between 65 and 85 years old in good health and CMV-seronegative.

CDR3 in amino acids: CASSELSGAGEQFF. In DNA form, the CDR3 reads TGTGCCAGCAGTGAACTGTCTGGCGCGGGTGAGCAGTTCTTC. The gene calls are TRBV6-1 and TRBJ2-1, with a possible D match to TRBD2 (5 bases). Germline V gene data show CDR1 as MNHNS and CDR2 as SASEGT. Trimming removed 2 bases from V and 9 bases from J, with 14 bases in between. The CDR3 contains 14 residues.